These T cell receptor beta chains were read from a single sample in a study of naive and memory T cell subsets. TCRdb recomputed calls from the UMI-ligation and nested PCR reads with MiXCR, one row per CDR3 protein. The sample contains tens of thousands of distinct CDR3 sequences, about 9.9% of which appear only once. Source material: naive CD8+ T cells from blood. These receptors originate from a human donor in good health. Each CDR3 is given with its conserved first and last residue. A D gene is named only where the DNA matches it firmly. A clone size is listed for some rows: how often the clone was seen (once, few, many), or a class if it is expanded.

-	few	TRBV20-1	TRBJ1-2	TGCAGTGCTAGAGACCGGAACAGCAGGGTTTCCGCCTATGGCTACACCTTC	CSARDRNSRVSAYGYTF
-	-	TRBV2	TRBJ2-3	TGTGCCAGCAGTTACGCGCCGGTGACTAGCACAGATACGCAGTATTTT	CASSYAPVTSTDTQYF
TRBD2	few	TRBV7-2	TRBJ2-1	TGTGCCAGCAGCTTAGCTAGCGGGGGCGTCAATGAGCAGTTCTTC	CASSLASGGVNEQFF
-	many	TRBV6-6	TRBJ2-7	TGTGCCAGCAGTTACTCAGACGAGCAGTACTTC	CASSYSDEQYF
TRBD1	many	TRBV28	TRBJ1-5	TGTGCCAGCAGAGCGACAGGGAGCAATCAGCCCCAGCATTTT	CASRATGSNQPQHF
-	many	TRBV27	TRBJ1-1	TGTGCCAGCAAGTCTGGGGGGAACACTGAAGCTTTCTTT	CASKSGGNTEAFF
-	few	TRBV6-2/TRBV6-3	TRBJ1-5	TGTGCCAGCACCGCGGACCTAAACAGCAATCAGCCCCAGCATTTT	CASTADLNSNQPQHF
-	-	TRBV4-1	TRBJ2-7	TGCGCCAGCAGCCAAGGGGCGGGCGCCCCCTACGAGCAGTACTTC	CASSQGAGAPYEQYF
-	few	TRBV20-1	TRBJ2-2	TGCAGTGCTAGAGCCGGGACCCACTACACCGGGGAGCTGTTTTTT	CSARAGTHYTGELFF
-	few	TRBV27	TRBJ2-7	TGTGCCAGCAGGAGTGGAGCCTACGAGCAGTACTTC	CASRSGAYEQYF
-	few	TRBV4-3	TRBJ2-7	TGCGCCAGCAGCCCGGAATTCGGAGGCTCCTACGAGCAGTACTTC	CASSPEFGGSYEQYF
TRBD2	many	TRBV13	TRBJ2-1	TGTGCCAGCAGCCCCATAATAGCGGGAGGGAATGAGCAGTTCTTC	CASSPIIAGGNEQFF
TRBD2	-	TRBV5-1	TRBJ2-7	TGCGCCAGCAGCTTGAGGGGACTAGCGGGAGATGTTCACGAGCAGTACTTC	CASSLRGLAGDVHEQYF
-	-	TRBV29-1	TRBJ1-2	TGCAGCGTTGACGCACAAGGCTTTGGCTATGGCTACACCTTC	CSVDAQGFGYGYTF
-	-	TRBV4-1	TRBJ2-7	TGCGCCAGCAGCCAAAGTGAGGGGTGGCGCGAGCAGTACTTC	CASSQSEGWREQYF
TRBD2	-	TRBV15	TRBJ2-7	TGTGCCACCAGCTGGGAGGGTGACGAGCAGTACTTC	CATSWEGDEQYF
-	-	TRBV11-1	TRBJ2-7	TGTGCCAGCAGCGCGGACAGCTCCGAGCAGTACTTC	CASSADSSEQYF
-	few	TRBV29-1	TRBJ2-2	TGCAGCGTTGTAGCAGTGACCGGGGAGCTGTTTTTT	CSVVAVTGELFF
TRBD1	few	TRBV10-3	TRBJ2-7	TGTGCCATTTGGGACAGCGAATCCTACGAGCAGTACTTC	CAIWDSESYEQYF
TRBD1	few	TRBV6-2/TRBV6-3	TRBJ2-7	TGTGCCAGCAGTTACGATTCGAGGACAGGGGGCGACGAGCAGTACTTC	CASSYDSRTGGDEQYF
-	-	TRBV7-2	TRBJ2-7	TGTGCCAGCAGCTCGGCAGCGGGTTACGAGCAGTACTTC	CASSSAAGYEQYF
-	many	TRBV7-3	TRBJ2-1	TGTGCCAGCAGCTCTTGGGAGACGGTGTCTCTACACAATGAGCAGTTCTTC	CASSSWETVSLHNEQFF
TRBD2	many	TRBV6-2/TRBV6-3	TRBJ2-1	TGTGCCAGCAGTTACTCGACCCTAGCGGGTATCAATGAGCAGTTCTTC	CASSYSTLAGINEQFF
TRBD1	few	TRBV9	TRBJ2-7	TGTGCCAGCAGCGTCGGACAGGGCCCCTACGAGCAGTACTTC	CASSVGQGPYEQYF
-	many	TRBV7-8	TRBJ2-3	TGTGCCAGCAGCTCAGCCACCCCATCTACAGATACGCAGTATTTT	CASSSATPSTDTQYF
-	few	TRBV10-3	TRBJ2-7	TGTGCCATCAGTGCCCCGGCGGGCTCCTACGAGCAGTACTTC	CAISAPAGSYEQYF
TRBD2	few	TRBV7-3	TRBJ2-1	TGTGCCAGCAGCTTATCAGCGGGAGTCTTGTACAATGAGCAGTTCTTC	CASSLSAGVLYNEQFF
-	few	TRBV3-1	TRBJ2-7	TGTGCCAGCAGCGTAGGGGAACCCTGGGAGACCTACGAGCAGTACTTC	CASSVGEPWETYEQYF
TRBD2	many	TRBV12-5	TRBJ2-5	TGTGCTAGTGGGCCTGCGGGAGTGCAACCGTACCAAGAGACCCAGTACTTC	CASGPAGVQPYQETQYF
TRBD1	few	TRBV7-9	TRBJ2-5	TGTGCCAGCAGCTCTCAACAGGGGTTGTGGCAGACCCAGTACTTC	CASSSQQGLWQTQYF
-	many	TRBV7-9	TRBJ2-1	TGTGCCAGCAGCTTAGGGGGGCGAAATGAGCAGTTCTTC	CASSLGGRNEQFF
TRBD2	-	TRBV3-1	TRBJ2-3	TGTGCCAGCAGCCAAGGAATTCTAGCGGGACCGAGCACAGATACGCAGTATTTT	CASSQGILAGPSTDTQYF
TRBD1	many	TRBV20-1	TRBJ2-5	TGCAGTGCTAGTGATGGGACAGGGCGAGAGACCCAGTACTTC	CSASDGTGRETQYF